This T cell receptor (beta chain) was sequenced for a study of cytomegalovirus exposure and HLA in healthy donors (dated by TCRdb to 2016 to 2017). About the full investigation: The 650 to 800 repertoires of the first cohort and the approximately 130 validation repertoires were produced on the same platform, according to a later analysis. The study aimed to test whether cataloging public T cell receptors could reveal signatures of past pathogen exposure. A separate validation cohort of approximately 120 different subjects was used in addition to the 666-subject first cohort. To predict cytomegalovirus infection status, the study brought together high-throughput TCR immunosequencing, statistical association of individual TCRs with disease status, and machine learning.

Library preparation employed the immunoSEQ multiplex PCR assay. From the authors' description of their analysis: A statistical classification framework was built to diagnose cytomegalovirus status from the catalog of TCR beta chain sequences. Not all clones reach the TCRdb copy of this immuneACCESS table, which keeps in-frame sequences only. Checked studies attribute under half of the gap to unresolved V genes and leave the rest unexplained. V and J calls and clone size are those listed in that table; D and trimming were worked out from the DNA. The sample table holds 180,000 or so clones, of which 84% were seen once. The ten largest clones represent over 10% of the sample. What the work shows at the level of the full study, not this receptor alone: A later analysis found that TCRs clustered in the first cohort also tended to co-occur in the roughly 120 validation repertoires, with approximately 95% of cluster scores above 0. While some public TCRs were present in many individuals, most TCR sequences turned up only very rarely across donors. The study gave a list of about 150 TCR beta chains associated with cytomegalovirus. The authors suggested that the approach could potentially be generalized to other disease states and immunological phenotypes. A later analysis had no HLA typing for the validation cohort, so co-occurrence there was scored across all 110 or so repertoires. The classifier was reported to diagnose cytomegalovirus status with high specificity and sensitivity in both the original and validation cohorts. Three of the identified cytomegalovirus-associated TCR beta chains were confirmed in vitro to be specific for cytomegalovirus antigens.

This clone has only one observation. There is no known antigen for this receptor. No base quality information exists; no much larger clone differs at one position. The donors belonged to the validation cohort of about 130 subjects, which was separate from the roughly 670-subject first cohort. The TCR was taken from a woman aged 25 to 39 in good health and CMV-seropositive. The sample comprised PBMCs.

The base sequence is TGCGCCAGCAGCCGTGCAGGGGACCGGGCAACTAATGAAAAACTGTTTTTT. Translated, it reads CASSRAGDRATNEKLFF. Rearrangement joined TRBV5-1 to TRBJ1-4; the best D guess is TRBD1, with 6 bases matching. V is shortened by 4 bases, J by 0 bases, and the region joining them spans 16 bases. Reading from cysteine to phenylalanine, the CDR3 counts 17 amino acids. Only the CDR3 DNA stays, 51 bases, in frame from base 1. CDR1 and CDR2, per the germline V gene, are SGHRS and YFSETQ.